This record looks at one TCR beta chain sequence and its context. Its antigen is still unknown. This sample is drawn from a study of T cell responses to AZD1222 COVID-19 vaccine. Repertoires were generated with immunoSEQ multiplex PCR, while TCRdb's copy carries only in-frame clones and drops some. This table holds over 110,000 clones, roughly 92% found once. Study-level points and caveats: The study found Spike-specific TCR breadth and depth rose after two AZD1222 doses.

The source of this sequence is an adult who received the AZD1222 COVID-19 vaccine. The source material was peripheral blood, sampled 28 days after the second AZD1222 dose.

This CDR3 reads CASSLHTGGIDGYTF. CDR3 nucleotides: TGTGCCAGCAGCTTACATACAGGGGGCATCGATGGCTACACCTTC. This sequence joins TRBV4-2 and TRBJ1-2, with 9 bases that match TRBD1. The CDR3 is made up of 15 amino acids. In germline, CDR1 is LGHNA, CDR2 YNFKEQ. V was pared by 5 bases and J by 6 bases, with 10 bases of the junction left unmatched.